Listed below are T cell receptor beta chains from one sample, sequenced in a study of blood T cell repertoires in COVID-19. Measured with immunoSEQ multiplex PCR; TCRdb has only the in-frame clones, and not every one. This sample has fewer than 75,000 clones, with roughly nine tenths found just once. The specimen sequenced was peripheral blood. These receptors came from a human donor in a cohort sampled during active COVID-19. Both conserved end residues are part of each CDR3. The D gene is left open where the match is weak. Clone sizes are given selectively: once, few, many, or a class where the clone is expanded.

CASNPGNIMNTEAFF	TGTGCCAGCAACCCCGGGAACATAATGAACACTGAAGCTTTCTTT	.	TRBV6-6	TRBJ1-1	.
CASSLSGTVGAEAFF	TGTGCCAGCTCACTCTCCGGGACAGTGGGAGCTGAAGCTTTCTTT	.	TRBV18	TRBJ1-1	TRBD1
CASSYHYGTSVETQYF	TGTGCCAGCAGCTACCATTACGGGACTAGTGTTGAGACCCAGTACTTC	.	TRBV3-1/TRBV3-2	TRBJ2-5	TRBD2
CASSPGAVRNSPLHF	TGTGCCAGCAGCCCAGGGGCCGTCAGGAATTCACCCCTCCACTTT	.	TRBV9	TRBJ1-6	.
CASSSGLAGAGELFF	TGTGCCAGCAGCTCGGGACTAGCGGGAGCCGGGGAGCTGTTTTTT	.	TRBV7-3	TRBJ2-2	TRBD2
CASSWGRAGDTQYF	TGTGCCAGCAGCTGGGGCAGGGCAGGAGATACGCAGTATTTT	.	TRBV5-4	TRBJ2-3	.
CASSLGFRGTYGYTF	TGTGCCAGCAGCTTAGGGTTCAGGGGGACCTATGGCTACACCTTC	once	TRBV7-2	TRBJ1-2	TRBD1
CASSVTAGGGERSGQYF	TGTGCCAGCAGCGTGACCGCCGGTGGGGGCGAGCGGTCAGGGCAGTACTTC	.	TRBV9	TRBJ2-7	.
CASSSTSGKQYF	TGTGCCAGCAGCTCTACTAGCGGCAAGCAGTACTTC	.	TRBV5-4	TRBJ2-7	TRBD2
CASSYGYTGNEQFF	TGTGCCAGTAGCTACGGCTATACGGGTAATGAGCAGTTCTTC	.	TRBV19	TRBJ2-1	.
CASSHRGSNTGELFF	TGTGCCAGCAGCCATCGAGGGAGCAACACCGGGGAGCTGTTTTTT	.	TRBV3-1/TRBV3-2	TRBJ2-2	.
CASSLRGEQYF	TGTGCCAGCAGCTTGCGGGGCGAGCAGTACTTC	.	TRBV5-4	TRBJ2-7	.
CASERGLADTDTQYF	TGTGCCAGCGAGAGGGGACTAGCGGACACAGATACGCAGTATTTT	.	TRBV6-5	TRBJ2-3	TRBD2
CASSQGGSGTLSDTQYF	TGCGCCAGCAGCCAAGGGGGTAGCGGGACGTTGTCGGATACGCAGTATTTT	.	TRBV4-3	TRBJ2-3	TRBD2
CASKVAGVYNEQFF	TGTGCCAGCAAAGTAGCGGGAGTATACAATGAGCAGTTCTTC	.	TRBV2	TRBJ2-1	TRBD2
CASSPTSGRVYEQYF	TGTGCCAGCAGCCCCACTAGCGGGAGGGTCTACGAGCAGTACTTC	.	TRBV27	TRBJ2-7	TRBD2
CASSHLDLAGTNEKLFF	TGCGCCAGCAGCCACCTCGACTTAGCCGGGACTAATGAAAAACTGTTTTTT	.	TRBV4-1	TRBJ1-4	.
CASSVAAGAVYEQYF	TGTGCCAGCAGCGTAGCTGCGGGAGCGGTCTACGAGCAGTACTTC	.	TRBV9	TRBJ2-7	TRBD2
CASSYTDRVAEKLFF	TGTGCCAGCAGTTATACGGACAGGGTCGCGGAAAAACTGTTTTTT	.	TRBV6-6	TRBJ1-4	TRBD1
CASSRDLTTEAFF	TGTGCCAGCAGCCGGGATTTGACCACTGAAGCTTTCTTT	many	TRBV25-1	TRBJ1-1	.
CASSLGTSGNTGELFF	TGTGCCAGCAGTTTAGGGACTAGCGGTAACACCGGGGAGCTGTTTTTT	.	TRBV27	TRBJ2-2	TRBD2
CASSSDRGPPNTEAFF	TGCGCCAGCAGCTCGGACAGGGGGCCCCCGAACACTGAAGCTTTCTTT	once	TRBV5-1	TRBJ1-1	TRBD1
CASSRGGQGGAYEQYF	TGTGCCAGCAGCCGAGGCGGGCAGGGAGGGGCCTACGAGCAGTACTTC	.	TRBV3-1/TRBV3-2	TRBJ2-7	TRBD2
CASSPQGYQPQHF	TGTGCCAGCAGTCCTCAGGGCTACCAGCCCCAGCATTTT	.	TRBV6-5	TRBJ1-5	.
CASSVADSNTGELFF	TGTGCCAGTAGTGTGGCGGACAGCAACACCGGGGAGCTGTTTTTT	.	TRBV19	TRBJ2-2	.
CASSFLGGSTNTGELFF	TGTGCCAGCAGCTTTTTGGGCGGGAGTACGAACACCGGGGAGCTGTTTTTT	.	TRBV7-3	TRBJ2-2	TRBD2
CASSEDRALYGYTF	TGTGCCAGCAGCGAAGACAGGGCACTCTATGGCTACACCTTC	few	TRBV7-2	TRBJ1-2	TRBD1
CASSTGQGQETQYF	TGCGCCAGCAGCACGGGACAGGGGCAAGAGACCCAGTACTTC	.	TRBV5-1	TRBJ2-5	TRBD1
CASSSGASSNQPQHF	TGTGCCAGCAGCTCAGGGGCGAGTAGCAATCAGCCCCAGCATTTT	.	TRBV5-5	TRBJ1-5	.
CASSPDRDYSNQPQHF	TGTGCCAGTAGTCCAGACAGGGATTATAGCAATCAGCCCCAGCATTTT	.	TRBV19	TRBJ1-5	TRBD1
CSARKAADYNEQFF	TGCAGCGCCCGGAAAGCGGCCGATTACAATGAGCAGTTCTTC	.	TRBV29-1	TRBJ2-1	.
CASSTGPYEQYF	TGCGCCAGCAGCACCGGTCCCTACGAGCAGTACTTC	once	TRBV5-1	TRBJ2-7	.
CASSVDFGRAFNNEQFF	TGTGCCAGCAGCGTAGATTTCGGGAGGGCCTTTAACAATGAGCAGTTCTTC	.	TRBV9	TRBJ2-1	TRBD2
CASSPRPGQGSYEQYF	TGTGCCAGCAGCCCGCGCCCCGGACAGGGGTCCTACGAGCAGTACTTC	.	TRBV3-1/TRBV3-2	TRBJ2-7	TRBD1
CASSYSKGGRNEQFF	TGTGCCAGCAGTTACTCGAAGGGAGGGCGAAATGAGCAGTTCTTC	.	TRBV6-2/TRBV6-3	TRBJ2-1	TRBD2
CASSPGVGKNIQYF	TGCGCCAGCAGCCCAGGGGTGGGCAAAAACATTCAGTACTTC	.	TRBV4-3	TRBJ2-4	.
CATSDQGQGLTGELFF	TGTGCCACCAGTGATCAAGGACAGGGGCTCACCGGGGAGCTGTTTTTT	.	TRBV24-1	TRBJ2-2	TRBD1
CASNSLRSSADTQYF	TGTGCCAGCAATTCTTTGAGGTCCTCAGCAGATACGCAGTATTTT	.	TRBV11-2	TRBJ2-3	.
CASSLGHHTGELFF	TGTGCCAGCAGCTTAGGGCATCACACCGGGGAGCTGTTTTTT	.	TRBV7-2	TRBJ2-2	.
CASSYYGYTF	TGTGCCAGCAGCTACTATGGCTACACCTTC	.	TRBV2	TRBJ1-2	.
CAIRLAGETRGYNEQFF	TGTGCCATAAGACTAGCGGGAGAAACTCGGGGGTACAATGAGCAGTTCTTC	.	TRBV10-3	TRBJ2-1	TRBD2
CASSQDLAGQGNYEQYF	TGCGCCAGCAGCCAAGATCTTGCGGGACAGGGGAACTACGAGCAGTACTTC	.	TRBV4-3	TRBJ2-7	TRBD1
CASSKGQLAGYNEQFF	TGTGCCAGCAGCAAAGGGCAACTAGCGGGCTACAATGAGCAGTTCTTC	.	TRBV21-1	TRBJ2-1	.
CASSYGEGYEQYF	TGTGCCAGTAGTTACGGGGAAGGCTACGAGCAGTACTTC	medium-sized	TRBV19	TRBJ2-7	.
CASSVDPGGEITEAFF	TGTGCCAGCAGCGTAGACCCAGGGGGAGAAATCACTGAAGCTTTCTTT	.	TRBV9	TRBJ1-1	TRBD1
CASSLGQNTEAFF	TGTGCCAGCAGCTTAGGACAGAACACTGAAGCTTTCTTT	.	TRBV11-1	TRBJ1-1	.
CASNLRGRDSNVLTF	TGTGCCAGCAACTTGAGGGGCCGGGACAGCAACGTCCTGACTTTC	.	TRBV7-2	TRBJ2-6	TRBD1
CASSPRERGSEKLFF	TGTGCCAGCAGTCCCCGAGAGAGGGGGAGTGAAAAACTGTTTTTT	.	TRBV6-6	TRBJ1-4	.